This paragraph reports one T cell receptor (beta chain). Original data processing: It was from reference gene primer amplification that nucleated cell counts were estimated. TCRdb's copy holds only in-frame clones and misses some; the assay was immunoSEQ multiplex PCR. That table is the source of V, J and clone size, and D and trimming were worked out from the DNA. This sample carries under 300,000 clones, more than 60% of them seen once, and the ten largest clones take around 4.1%. This sample was included in a study of blood T cell repertoires in COVID-19. The overall study: Samples representing acute and convalescent COVID-19 were sourced from the United States, Italy and Spain. PBMCs, B-cell-depleted T cells, or T cells were the source of the cDNA or gDNA that made up the material.

V lost 5 bases and J lost 2; bases outside the gene matches: 13. In germline, CDR1 is MDHEN, CDR2 SYDVKM. This CDR3 contains 17 residues. The rearrangement uses TRBV28 and TRBJ2-7; 9 bases match TRBD1. Sequencing was performed on peripheral blood. The TCR originated in a woman between 35 and 50 years old with active or convalescent COVID-19. CDR3 region: CASSGAVGTGSTYEQYF. The CDR3, as DNA: TGTGCCAGCAGTGGAGCCGTCGGGACAGGGAGCACCTACGAGCAGTACTTC.